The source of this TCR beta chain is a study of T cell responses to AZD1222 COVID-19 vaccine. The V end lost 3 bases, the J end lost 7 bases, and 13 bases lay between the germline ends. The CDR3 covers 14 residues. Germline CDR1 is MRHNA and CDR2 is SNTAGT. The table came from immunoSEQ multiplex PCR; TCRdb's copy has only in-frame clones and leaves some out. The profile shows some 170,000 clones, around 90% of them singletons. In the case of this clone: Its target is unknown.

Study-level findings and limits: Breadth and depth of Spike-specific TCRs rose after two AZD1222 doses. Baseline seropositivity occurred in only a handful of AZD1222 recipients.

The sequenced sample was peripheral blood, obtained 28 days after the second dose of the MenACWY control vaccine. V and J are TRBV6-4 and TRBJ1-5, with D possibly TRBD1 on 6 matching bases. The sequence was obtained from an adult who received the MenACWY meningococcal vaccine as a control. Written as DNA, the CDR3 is TGTGCCAGCAGTGAATCATCAGGGGCGCAGCCCCAGCATTTT. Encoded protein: CASSESSGAQPQHF.